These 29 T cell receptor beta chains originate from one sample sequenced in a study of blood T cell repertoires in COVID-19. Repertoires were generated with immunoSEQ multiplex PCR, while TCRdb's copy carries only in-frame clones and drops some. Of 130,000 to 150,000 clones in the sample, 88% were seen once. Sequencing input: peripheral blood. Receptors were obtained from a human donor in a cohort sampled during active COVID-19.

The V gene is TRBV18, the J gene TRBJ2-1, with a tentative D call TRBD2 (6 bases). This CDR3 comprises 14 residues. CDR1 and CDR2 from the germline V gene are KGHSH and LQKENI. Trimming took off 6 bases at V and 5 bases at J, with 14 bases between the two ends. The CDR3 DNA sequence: TGTGCCAGCTCCCCGGGACTGACTAACAATGAGCAGTTCTTC. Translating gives CASSPGLTNNEQFF.

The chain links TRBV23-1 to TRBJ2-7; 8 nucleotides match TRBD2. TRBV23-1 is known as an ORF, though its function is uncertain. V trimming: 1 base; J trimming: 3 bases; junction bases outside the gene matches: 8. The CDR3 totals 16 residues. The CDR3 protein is CASSQFYKLADYEQYF. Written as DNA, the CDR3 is TGCGCCAGCAGTCAATTCTACAAACTAGCGGACTACGAGCAGTACTTC.

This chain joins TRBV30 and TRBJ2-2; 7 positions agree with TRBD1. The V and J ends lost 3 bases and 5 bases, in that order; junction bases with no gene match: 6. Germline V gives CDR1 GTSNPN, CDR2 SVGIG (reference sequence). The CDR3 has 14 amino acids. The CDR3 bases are TGTGCCTGGAGCAGAACCAGGGGGACCGGGGAGCTGTTTTTT. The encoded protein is CAWSRTRGTGELFF.

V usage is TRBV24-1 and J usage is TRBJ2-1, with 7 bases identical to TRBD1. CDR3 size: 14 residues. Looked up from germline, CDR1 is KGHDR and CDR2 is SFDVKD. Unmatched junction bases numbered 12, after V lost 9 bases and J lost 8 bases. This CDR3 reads CATAQTGTVHEQFF. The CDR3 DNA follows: TGTGCCACCGCGCAAACCGGGACAGTACATGAGCAGTTCTTC.

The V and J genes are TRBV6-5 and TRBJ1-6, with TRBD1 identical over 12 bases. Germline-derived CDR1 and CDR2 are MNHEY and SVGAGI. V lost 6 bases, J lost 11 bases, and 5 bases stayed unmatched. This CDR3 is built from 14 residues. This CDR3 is CASSGTGGETPLHF. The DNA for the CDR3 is TGTGCCAGCAGCGGGACAGGGGGCGAGACACCCCTCCACTTT.

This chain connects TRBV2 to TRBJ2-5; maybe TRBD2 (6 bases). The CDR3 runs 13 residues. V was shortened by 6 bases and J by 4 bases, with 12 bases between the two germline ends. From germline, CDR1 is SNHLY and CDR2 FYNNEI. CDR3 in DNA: TGTGCCAGCAGGGGGGGAGCGGGAGAGACCCAGTACTTC. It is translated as CASRGGAGETQYF. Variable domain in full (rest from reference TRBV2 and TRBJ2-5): EPEVTQTPSHQVTQMGQEVILRCVPISNHLYFYWYRQILGQKVEFLVSFYNNEISEKSEIFDDQFSVERPDGSNFTLKIRSTKLEDSAMYFCASRGGAGETQYFGPGTRLLVL.

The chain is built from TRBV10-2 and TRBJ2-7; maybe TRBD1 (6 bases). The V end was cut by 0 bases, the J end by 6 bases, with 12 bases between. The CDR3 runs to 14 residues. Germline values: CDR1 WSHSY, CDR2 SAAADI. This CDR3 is CASSESVGGLEQYF. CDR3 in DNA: TGCGCCAGCAGTGAGTCCGTTGGGGGCCTCGAGCAGTACTTC.

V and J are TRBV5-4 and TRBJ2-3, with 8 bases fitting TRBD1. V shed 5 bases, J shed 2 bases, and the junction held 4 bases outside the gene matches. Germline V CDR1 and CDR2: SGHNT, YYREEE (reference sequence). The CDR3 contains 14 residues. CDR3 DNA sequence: TGTGCCAGCAGGAGGGACAGGAACACAGATACGCAGTATTTT. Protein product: CASRRDRNTDTQYF. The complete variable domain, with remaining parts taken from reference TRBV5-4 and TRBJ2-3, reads ETGVTQSPTHLIKTRGQQVTLRCSSQSGHNTVSWYQQALGQGPQFIFQYYREEENGRGNFPPRFSGLQFPNYSSELNVNALELDDSALYLCASRRDRNTDTQYFGPGTRLTVL.

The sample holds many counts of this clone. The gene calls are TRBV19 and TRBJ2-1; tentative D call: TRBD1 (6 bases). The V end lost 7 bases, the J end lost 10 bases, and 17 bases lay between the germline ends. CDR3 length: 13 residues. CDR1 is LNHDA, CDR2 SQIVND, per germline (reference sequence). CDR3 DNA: TGTGCCAGTACTTACTCCAGGGGTCGCGAGCAGTTCTTC. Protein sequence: CASTYSRGREQFF.

CDR3 sequence: CATRQGYEQYF. The CDR3 nucleotides are TGTGCCACCAGACAGGGCTACGAGCAGTACTTC. V and J are TRBV15 and TRBJ2-7; TRBD1 is a possible D gene (6 bases). The CDR3 sequence is 11 residues long. Per germline, CDR1 LNHNV and CDR2 YYDKDF (reference sequence). V gave up 6 bases and J gave up 3 bases, with 6 bases separating them.

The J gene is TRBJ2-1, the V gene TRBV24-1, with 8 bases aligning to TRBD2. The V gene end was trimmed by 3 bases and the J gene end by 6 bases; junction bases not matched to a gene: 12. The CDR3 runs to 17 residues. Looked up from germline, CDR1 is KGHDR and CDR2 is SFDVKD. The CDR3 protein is CATSDQAGVQRVNEQFF. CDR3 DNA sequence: TGTGCCACCAGTGATCAAGCGGGAGTTCAAAGGGTCAATGAGCAGTTCTTC.

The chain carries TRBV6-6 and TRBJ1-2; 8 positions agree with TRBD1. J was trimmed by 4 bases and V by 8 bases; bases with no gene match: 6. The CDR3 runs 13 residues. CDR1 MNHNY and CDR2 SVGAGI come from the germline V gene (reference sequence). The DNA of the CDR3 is TGTGCCAGCCAGGACAGGGTTTCCTATGGCTACACCTTC. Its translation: CASQDRVSYGYTF.

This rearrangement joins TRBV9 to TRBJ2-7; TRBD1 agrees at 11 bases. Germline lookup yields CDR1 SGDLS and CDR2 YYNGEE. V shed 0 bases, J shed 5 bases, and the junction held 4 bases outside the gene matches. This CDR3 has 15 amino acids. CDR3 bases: TGTGCCAGCAGCGTAGCCCGGGACAGGGGGGACGAGCAGTACTTC. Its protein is CASSVARDRGDEQYF.

CDR3 bases: TGTGCCAGCAGCGTAGAAGGAGGGGCGGTAGAAGATACGCAGTATTTT. Translation gives CASSVEGGAVEDTQYF. This chain joins TRBV9 and TRBJ2-3; possibly TRBD2 for D (6 bases). The CDR3 runs to 16 residues. V was shortened by 0 bases and J by 5 bases, with 16 bases between the two germline ends. The germline CDR1 and CDR2 sequences are SGDLS and YYNGEE.

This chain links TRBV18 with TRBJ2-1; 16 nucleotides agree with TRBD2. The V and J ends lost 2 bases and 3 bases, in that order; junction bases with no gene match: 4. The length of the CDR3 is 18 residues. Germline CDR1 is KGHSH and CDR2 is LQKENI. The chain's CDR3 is CASSPGTSGRAFYNEQFF. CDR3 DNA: TGTGCCAGCTCACCAGGGACTAGCGGGAGGGCCTTCTACAATGAGCAGTTCTTC.

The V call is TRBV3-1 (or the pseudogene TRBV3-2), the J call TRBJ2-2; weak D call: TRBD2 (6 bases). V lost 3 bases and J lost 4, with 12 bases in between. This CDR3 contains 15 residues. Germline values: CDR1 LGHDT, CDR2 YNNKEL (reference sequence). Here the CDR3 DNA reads TGTGCCAGCAGCCATACGGGGGTGGCCACCGGGGAGCTGTTTTTT. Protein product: CASSHTGVATGELFF.

In DNA, the CDR3 is TGTGCCAGCAGCAAAGTAGAGACTAGCGGGGGGCAGTACAATGAGCAGTTCTTC. This sequence encodes CASSKVETSGGQYNEQFF. The chain carries TRBV21-1 and TRBJ2-1; the D call in the table, TRBD2, was not verified against the DNA. TRBV21-1 is assigned pseudogene status. This CDR3 contains 18 residues.

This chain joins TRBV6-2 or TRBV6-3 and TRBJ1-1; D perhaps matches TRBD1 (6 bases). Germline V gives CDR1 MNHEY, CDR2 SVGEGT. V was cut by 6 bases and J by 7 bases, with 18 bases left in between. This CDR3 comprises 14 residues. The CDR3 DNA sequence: TGTGCCAGCAGCGAGCCCGGGACACTGGATGAAGCTTTCTTT. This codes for CASSEPGTLDEAFF.

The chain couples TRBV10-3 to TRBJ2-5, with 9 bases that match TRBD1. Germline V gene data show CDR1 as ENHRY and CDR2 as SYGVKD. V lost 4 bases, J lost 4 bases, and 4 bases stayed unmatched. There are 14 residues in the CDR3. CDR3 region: CAISARQGGETQYF. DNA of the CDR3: TGTGCCATCAGTGCCCGACAGGGGGGAGAGACCCAGTACTTC.

Written as DNA, the CDR3 is TGTGCCAGCAGCCCACCGGGACTTGGCACCGGGGAGCTGTTTTTT. The encoded protein is CASSPPGLGTGELFF. The chain recombines TRBV5-5 with TRBJ2-2; D may be TRBD2 (6 bases). Germline values: CDR1 SGHKS, CDR2 YYEKEE (reference sequence). The CDR3 runs to 15 residues. Trimming took off 4 bases at V and 4 bases at J, with 14 bases between the two ends.

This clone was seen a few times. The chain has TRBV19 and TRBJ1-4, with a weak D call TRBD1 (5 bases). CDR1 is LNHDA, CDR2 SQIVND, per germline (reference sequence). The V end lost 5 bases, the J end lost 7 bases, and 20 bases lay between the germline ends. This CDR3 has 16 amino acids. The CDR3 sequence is CASSLRAGRISEKLFF. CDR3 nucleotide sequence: TGTGCCAGTAGTCTCAGGGCAGGGAGGATAAGTGAAAAACTGTTTTTT.

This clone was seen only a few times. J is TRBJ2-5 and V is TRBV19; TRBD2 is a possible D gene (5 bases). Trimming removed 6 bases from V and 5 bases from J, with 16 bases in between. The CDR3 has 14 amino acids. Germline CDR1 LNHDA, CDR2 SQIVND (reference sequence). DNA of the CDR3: TGTGCCAGTAGCAAAACCCGTTCGGGGGAGACCCAGTACTTC. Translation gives CASSKTRSGETQYF.

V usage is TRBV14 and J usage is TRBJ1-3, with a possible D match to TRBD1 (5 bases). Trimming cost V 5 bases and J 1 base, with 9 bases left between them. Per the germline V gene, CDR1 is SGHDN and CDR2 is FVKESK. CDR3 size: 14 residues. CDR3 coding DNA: TGTGCCAGCAGCTTTCAGGGTTCTGGAAACACCATATATTTT. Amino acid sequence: CASSFQGSGNTIYF.

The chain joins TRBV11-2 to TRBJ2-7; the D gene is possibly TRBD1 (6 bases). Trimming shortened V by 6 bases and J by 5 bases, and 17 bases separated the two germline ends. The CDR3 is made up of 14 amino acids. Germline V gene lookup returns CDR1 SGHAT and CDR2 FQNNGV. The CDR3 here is CASSSARGVDEQYF. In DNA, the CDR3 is TGTGCCAGCAGTTCGGCCAGGGGAGTGGACGAGCAGTACTTC.

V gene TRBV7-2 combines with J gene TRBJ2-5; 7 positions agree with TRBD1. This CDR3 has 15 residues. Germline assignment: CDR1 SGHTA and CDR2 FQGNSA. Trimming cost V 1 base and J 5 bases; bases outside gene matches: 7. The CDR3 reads CASSLGKGAVETQYF. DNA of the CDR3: TGTGCCAGCAGCTTAGGAAAGGGGGCGGTGGAGACCCAGTACTTC.

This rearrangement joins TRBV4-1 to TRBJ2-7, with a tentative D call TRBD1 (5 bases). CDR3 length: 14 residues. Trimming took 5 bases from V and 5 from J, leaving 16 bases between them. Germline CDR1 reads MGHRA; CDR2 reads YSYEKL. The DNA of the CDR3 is TGCGCCAGCAGCAAATACAGGTTTGAAAACGAGCAGTACTTC. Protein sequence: CASSKYRFENEQYF.

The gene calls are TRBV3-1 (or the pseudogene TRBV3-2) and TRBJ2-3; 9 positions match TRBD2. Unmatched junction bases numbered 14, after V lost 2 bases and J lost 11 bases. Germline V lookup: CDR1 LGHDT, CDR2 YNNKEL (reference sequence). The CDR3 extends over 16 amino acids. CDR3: CASSQRGLAPDFEQYF. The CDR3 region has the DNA TGTGCCAGCAGCCAACGGGGACTAGCCCCTGACTTTGAGCAGTATTTT.

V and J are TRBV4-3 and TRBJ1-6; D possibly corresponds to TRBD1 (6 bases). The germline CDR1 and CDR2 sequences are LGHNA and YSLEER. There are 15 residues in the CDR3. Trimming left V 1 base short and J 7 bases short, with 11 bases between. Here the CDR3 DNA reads TGCGCCAGCAGCCAAGGGACAGTCCTGAATTCACCCCTCCACTTT. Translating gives CASSQGTVLNSPLHF.

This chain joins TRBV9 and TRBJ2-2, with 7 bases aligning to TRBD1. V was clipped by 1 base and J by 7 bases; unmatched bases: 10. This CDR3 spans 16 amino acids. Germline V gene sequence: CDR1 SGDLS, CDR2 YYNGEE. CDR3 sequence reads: CASSVLGQPRGGELFF. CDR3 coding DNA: TGTGCCAGCAGCGTATTGGGACAGCCTCGAGGCGGGGAGCTGTTTTTT.